The next 27 T cell receptor beta chains were all read from a single sample in a study of T-cell reconstitution after alpha-beta-depleted transplantation in children. The library targeted TCRbeta and was prepared with unique molecular identifiers. In TCRdb, the PCR reads were re-called with MiXCR into one record per CDR3 protein. Among over 400,000 distinct CDR3 sequences, approximately 42% were seen once, and the ten largest hold 25% to 30%. Specimen: PBMCs, collected before TCRalphabeta/CD19-depleted stem cell transplant. The receptors were gathered from a girl aged 2-10 years with aplastic anemia, due to receive a stem cell transplant.

This clonotype showed up many times. The genes are TRBV6-4 and TRBJ1-1; D may be TRBD1 (5 bases). Trimming took off 6 bases at V and 3 bases at J, with 14 bases between the two ends. Germline V gives CDR1 MRHNA, CDR2 SNTAGT. The length of the CDR3 is 14 residues. CDR3 loop: CASRAQGWDTEAFF. The CDR3 DNA reads TGTGCCAGCAGGGCCCAGGGTTGGGACACTGAAGCTTTCTTT.

V gene TRBV7-9 combines with J gene TRBJ1-2; D ambiguous. The ends were cut back, 0 bases at V and 4 bases at J, with 9 bases in the middle. CDR3 length: 14 amino acids. Germline V gene sequence: CDR1 SEHNR, CDR2 FQNEAQ (reference sequence). The CDR3 is CASSLAGKVYGYTF. The CDR3 DNA sequence: TGTGCCAGCAGCTTAGCGGGGAAAGTCTATGGCTACACCTTC.

This clonotype turned up a few times. CDR3: CSGLQETQYF. The CDR3 DNA reads as TGCAGTGGCTTGCAAGAGACCCAGTACTTC. The genes are TRBV20-1 and TRBJ2-5; D is undetermined. V lost 7 bases to trimming and J lost 2 bases, with 5 bases between them. The CDR3 covers 10 residues. Germline V gene sequence: CDR1 DFQATT, CDR2 SNEGSKA (reference sequence).

This clonotype was seen at least ten times. The V and J genes are TRBV13 and TRBJ2-7; the D gene is possibly TRBD2 (6 bases). The CDR3 contains 15 residues. The germline gives CDR1 PRHDT, CDR2 FYEKMQ (reference sequence). V was cut by 0 bases and J by 3 bases, with 12 bases left in between. The CDR3 nucleotides read TGTGCCAGCAGCTTAGGGCACGGGAGTGGCTACGAGCAGTACTTC. As protein: CASSLGHGSGYEQYF.

The chain employs TRBV6-6 and TRBJ2-3, with D perhaps being TRBD1 or TRBD2 (5 bases each). V was clipped by 6 bases and J by 1 base, with 8 bases between them. CDR1 MNHNY and CDR2 SVGAGI come from the germline V gene (reference sequence). This CDR3 contains 13 residues. CDR3 loop: CASRGDRTDTQYF. CDR3 DNA: TGTGCCAGCAGAGGGGACCGCACAGATACGCAGTATTTT.

V gene TRBV6-5 combines with J gene TRBJ2-3; no definite D call. The germline gives CDR1 MNHEY, CDR2 SVGAGI. The CDR3 extends over 18 amino acids. Between the trimmed V and J ends, which lost 0 bases and 2 bases, there was a span of 18 bases. CDR3 in DNA: TGTGCCAGCAGTTACTCGAAAGAGTTGTTTGGTCCCACAGATACGCAGTATTTT. Translation: CASSYSKELFGPTDTQYF.

This clonotype was seen a few times. Here the CDR3 reads CASSFWTGRSYEQYF. The CDR3 nucleotides read TGTGCCAGCAGTTTCTGGACAGGGCGTTCCTACGAGCAGTACTTC. The chain uses TRBV12-3 or TRBV12-4 and TRBJ2-7; TRBD1 agrees at 8 bases. V gave up 3 bases and J gave up 1 base; unmatched junction bases: 5. The CDR3 spans 15 residues.

This clonotype has at least ten counts. The CDR3 here is CAISRQGITEAFF. CDR3 DNA sequence: TGTGCCATCAGCCGACAGGGAATCACTGAAGCTTTCTTT. J is TRBJ1-1 and V is TRBV10-3, with TRBD1 identical over 7 bases. Germline CDR1 and CDR2: ENHRY and SYGVKD. This CDR3 spans 13 amino acids. V trimming: 6 bases; J trimming: 4 bases; junction bases outside the gene matches: 5.

The sample holds one count of this clonotype. This sequence joins TRBV7-2 and TRBJ2-5; D remains ambiguous. The CDR3 covers 16 residues. V was pared by 5 bases and J by 5 bases, with 21 bases between. Germline V gene lookup returns CDR1 SGHTA and CDR2 FQGNSA. The CDR3 DNA sequence: TGTGCCAGCAGCGTCCTCGTGGCCTCCACAATTGAGACCCAGTACTTC. Translating gives CASSVLVASTIETQYF.

This clonotype appeared once. The CDR3 ends on some other residue instead of the conserved phenylalanine or tryptophan, so this is likely a read error. This chain connects TRBV7-3 to TRBJ2-5; D gene uncertain. Germline assignment: CDR1 SGHTA and CDR2 FQGTGA. This CDR3 comprises 14 residues. V gave up 5 bases and J gave up 5 bases, with 15 bases separating them. CDR3 sequence (DNA): TGTGCCAGCAGCGCCACCGGCCTGAAGGAGACCCAGTACTCC. Its protein is CASSATGLKETQYS.

J is TRBJ2-1 and V is TRBV7-8, with 8 bases fitting TRBD2. CDR3 length: 14 amino acids. The germline V gene has CDR1 SGHVS and CDR2 FQNEAQ. The V segment lost 1 base and the J segment 8 bases; nucleotides outside the gene matches: 4. CDR3 residues: CASSLGREGDEQFF. CDR3 sequence (DNA): TGTGCCAGCAGCTTAGGTCGGGAGGGGGATGAGCAGTTCTTC. The full variable domain, rest sourced from reference TRBV7-8 and TRBJ2-1, is GAGVSQSPRYKVAKRGQDVALRCDPISGHVSLFWYQQALGQGPEFLTYFQNEAQLDKSGLPSDRFFAERPEGSVSTLKIQRTQQEDSAVYLCASSLGREGDEQFFGPGTRLTVL.

This clonotype has a handful of counts. The chain carries TRBV10-3 and TRBJ1-2; no definite D call. CDR1 is ENHRY, CDR2 SYGVKD, per germline. The CDR3 consists of 15 residues. V gave up 7 bases and J gave up 2 bases, with 17 bases separating them. In DNA form, the CDR3 reads TGTGCCATCACTGGCCAAAGTGGGAGGAACTATGGCTACACCTTC. Translated, it gives CAITGQSGRNYGYTF.

This clonotype occurred many times. This sequence joins TRBV6-6 and TRBJ2-7; D remains unclear. The CDR3 totals 13 residues. V lost 2 bases to trimming and J lost 7 bases, with 12 bases between them. CDR1 and CDR2 from the germline V gene are MNHNY and SVGAGI (reference sequence). The CDR3 region is CASSYGRLTEQYF. The CDR3 nucleotides read TGTGCCAGCAGTTACGGACGCCTTACGGAGCAGTACTTC.

The V and J genes are TRBV5-1 and TRBJ2-7, with D tentatively TRBD2 (6 bases). The germline V gene encodes CDR1 SGHRS and CDR2 YFSETQ. The CDR3 runs to 14 residues. V dropped 7 bases and J dropped 2 bases, with 16 bases sitting between them. The CDR3 here is CASGSGGRPYEQYF. DNA of the CDR3: TGCGCCAGCGGTAGCGGCGGGCGCCCCTACGAGCAGTACTTC.

This clonotype was seen just once. V is TRBV4-1 and J is TRBJ2-7; possible D gene TRBD1, 6 bases. The CDR3 has 16 amino acids. CDR1 is MGHRA, CDR2 YSYEKL, per germline. Between the trimmed V and J ends, which lost 1 base and 2 bases, there was a span of 15 bases. CDR3 bases: TGCGCCAGCAGCCAAGTCCCCCGGACAGTGACCTACGAGCAGTACTTC. It encodes CASSQVPRTVTYEQYF.

The chain joins TRBV6-1 to TRBJ2-2; 9 positions agree with TRBD2. The CDR3 length is 17 residues. The J segment lost 6 bases and the V segment lost 8 bases, leaving 16 bases of the junction unmatched. Germline CDR1 reads MNHNS; CDR2 reads SASEGT. CDR3 loop: CASRILLAGDRAGELFF. CDR3 sequence (DNA): TGTGCCAGCCGAATCCTATTAGCGGGAGATAGGGCCGGGGAGCTGTTTTTT.

This clonotype was counted at least ten times. The chain combines TRBV12-3 or TRBV12-4 with TRBJ1-2; 9 nucleotides line up with TRBD1. V trimming: 3 bases; J trimming: 4 bases; junction bases outside the gene matches: 3. There are 14 residues in the CDR3. DNA for the CDR3: TGTGCCAGCAGTTTTGGGACAGGGAGCTATGGCTACACCTTC. Translation gives CASSFGTGSYGYTF.

In this sample, this clonotype turned up a few times. The chain couples TRBV6-1 to TRBJ1-2; 9 nucleotides agree with TRBD1. V dropped 5 bases and J dropped 2; count of bases not matched to a gene: 9. This CDR3 is 16 amino acids long. Germline V CDR1 and CDR2: MNHNS, SASEGT. The CDR3 DNA reads TGTGCCAGCAGTCCAAACAGGGGGCGCGAGAACTATGGCTACACCTTC. Protein product: CASSPNRGRENYGYTF.

This clonotype was counted a few times. The V call is TRBV3-1, the J call TRBJ2-7; D possibly uses TRBD1 or TRBD2 (5 bases each). Germline V CDR1 and CDR2: LGHDT, YNNKEL (reference sequence). This CDR3 has 13 amino acids. The V end was cut by 4 bases, the J end by 7 bases, with 14 bases between. The chain's CDR3 is CASSLTRDPEQYF. CDR3 DNA sequence: TGTGCCAGCAGCCTAACCCGGGACCCTGAGCAGTACTTC.

This chain links TRBV20-1 with TRBJ1-2; no clear D. This CDR3 is built from 13 residues. Deletions cut 6 bases from V and 7 bases from J, with 18 bases between. Germline assignment: CDR1 DFQATT and CDR2 SNEGSKA (reference sequence). The CDR3 DNA sequence: TGCAGTGCCTACCTGTCGGCAGGCGGTGGCTACACCTTC. This translates into CSAYLSAGGGYTF.

The chain carries TRBV7-6 and TRBJ2-3; D possibly corresponds to TRBD1 (6 bases). The CDR3 has 15 amino acids. V dropped 3 bases and J dropped 4 bases, with 14 bases sitting between them. Germline assignment: CDR1 SGHVS and CDR2 FNYEAQ. DNA for the CDR3: TGTGCCAGCAGCTTGGGGGCCAGGAAGTCAGATACGCAGTATTTT. This translates into CASSLGARKSDTQYF.

This clonotype was counted many times. The CDR3 region has the DNA TGTGCCATCAGATCTTCCGGGAGCTCCTACAATGAGCAGTTCTTC. It translates to CAIRSSGSSYNEQFF. J is TRBJ2-1 and V is TRBV10-3; weak D call: TRBD2 (6 bases). This CDR3 is built from 15 residues. V lost 6 bases to trimming and J lost 0 bases, with 12 bases between them. CDR1 ENHRY and CDR2 SYGVKD come from the germline V gene.

This clonotype has only a few counts. The CDR3 region has the DNA TGTGCCAGCAGCCACCTCGGGGGGAGCACAGATACGCAGTATTTT. Its protein is CASSHLGGSTDTQYF. This chain links TRBV6-1 with TRBJ2-3; 7 bases match TRBD2. Germline V lookup: CDR1 MNHNS, CDR2 SASEGT. This CDR3 is built from 15 residues. V shed 6 bases, J shed 0 bases, and the junction held 6 bases outside the gene matches.

This chain uses TRBV29-1 with TRBJ2-1; 12 bases are a match to TRBD1. With V trimmed by 6 bases and J by 4 bases, 10 bases remained unmatched. Germline CDR1 is SQVTM and CDR2 is ANQGSEA. The CDR3 sequence is 16 residues long. The CDR3 reads CSVPNPGQGAYNEQFF. DNA of the CDR3: TGCAGCGTCCCAAACCCGGGACAGGGGGCTTACAATGAGCAGTTCTTC.

The sample holds one count of this clonotype. The chain employs TRBV5-5 and TRBJ1-4; weak D call: TRBD1 (5 bases). Germline CDR1 is SGHKS and CDR2 is YYEKEE (reference sequence). The CDR3 consists of 14 residues. Trimming stripped 4 bases from V and 8 bases from J, with 15 bases between. Here the CDR3 DNA reads TGTGCCAGCAGCCAGGGCCGGCGTCTCGAAAAACTGTTTTTT. This codes for CASSQGRRLEKLFF. Drawing the rest from reference TRBV5-5 and TRBJ1-4, the complete variable domain is DAGVTQSPTHLIKTRGQQVTLRCSPISGHKSVSWYQQVLGQGPQFIFQYYEKEERGRGNFPDRFSARQFPNYSSELNVNALLLGDSALYLCASSQGRRLEKLFFGSGTQLSVL.

The genes are TRBV20-1 and TRBJ2-6; D gene uncertain. CDR1 is DFQATT and CDR2 is SNEGSKA in the germline V gene (reference sequence). The CDR3 extends over 15 amino acids. Trimming took off 6 bases at V and 2 bases at J, with 14 bases between the two ends. CDR3 in DNA: TGCAGTGCCCCAGCGTGGCCGACTGGGGCCAACGTCCTGACTTTC. Translating gives CSAPAWPTGANVLTF.

The rearrangement uses TRBV12-3 or TRBV12-4 and TRBJ2-3; no reliable D call. This CDR3 is built from 15 residues. Trimming removed 0 bases from V and 2 bases from J, with 9 bases in between. The chain's CDR3 is CASSLAPASTDTQYF. In DNA, the CDR3 is TGTGCCAGCAGTTTAGCCCCCGCCTCCACAGATACGCAGTATTTT.